This TCR beta chain comes out of a study of shared T cell receptors in the human thymus. The CDR3 spans 15 residues. Looked up from germline, CDR1 is LNHDA and CDR2 is SQIVND (reference sequence). Trimming removed 4 bases at V and 4 bases at J, with 16 bases between. Only in-frame clones appear in the TCRdb table, and some are missing; sequencing was by immunoSEQ multiplex PCR. This sample carries roughly 410,000 clones, around 95% of them seen once, and the ten largest clones take approximately 0.02%. The sequence derives from a human donor. V and J are TRBV19 and TRBJ2-5; a weak D match, TRBD2 (6 bases). Sequenced material: thymocytes. The CDR3 loop is CASSNQQWGGETQYF. The CDR3 region has the DNA TGTGCCAGTAGTAACCAACAGTGGGGAGGAGAGACCCAGTACTTC.